This TCR beta chain was sequenced during a study of OX40 agonist ivuxolimab in advanced cancers. Study-level information: Hepatocellular carcinoma, melanoma, renal cell or head and neck cancer affected the dose-escalation patients.

Sequencing used immunoSEQ multiplex PCR; TCRdb keeps in-frame clones, though not all of them. The data hold 100,000 or so clones, with 95% to 96% observed a single time. CDR1 and CDR2 from the germline V gene are MDHEN and SYDVKM. CDR3 size: 13 residues. Trimming took 6 bases from V and 1 from J, leaving 9 bases between them. General observations from the study: Partial responders treated at 0.1-3.0 mg/kg exhibited clonal expansion among the lowest measured. Among some nonresponders, normalized T-cell clonal expansion was also low. CD4+ and CD8+ blood T cells expanded clonally by week 6 at 0.1 to 3.0 mg/kg.

Comments on this clone: What it binds is not known.

The source material was CD4+ or CD8+ T cells sorted from blood, sampled in a trial of the OX40 agonist ivuxolimab. This chain joins TRBV28 and TRBJ1-2; D gene uncertain. This receptor was obtained from an adult with an advanced solid tumor such as melanoma, head and neck, liver or kidney cancer. The CDR3 reads CASSFGNNYGYTF. For the CDR3, the DNA is TGTGCCAGCAGCTTTGGGAATAACTATGGCTACACCTTC.